This TCR beta chain was documented in a study of blood T cell repertoires in COVID-19. Background on the study: The origin of the acute and convalescent COVID-19 samples was the United States, Italy and Spain. Sources were T cells, B-cell-depleted T cells, or PBMCs; the material itself was cDNA or gDNA.

As originally analysed: Using reference gene primer amplification, nucleated cell counts were estimated. Only in-frame clones appear in the TCRdb table, and some are missing; sequencing was by immunoSEQ multiplex PCR. D and trimming were read from the DNA, whereas the V and J calls and clone size are those reported in that table. Of more than 250,000 clones in the sample, 85% to 90% were seen once. The clonotype was recovered from a woman between 45 and 65 years old with COVID-19, enrolled during active disease. The specimen was peripheral blood.

The CDR3 loop reads CATSDFTGPDNEQFF. The CDR3 nucleotides are TGTGCCACCAGTGATTTTACAGGGCCGGACAATGAGCAGTTCTTC. The chain has TRBV24-1 and TRBJ2-1, with D perhaps matching TRBD1 (6 bases). This CDR3 contains 15 residues. Germline V gene data show CDR1 as KGHDR and CDR2 as SFDVKD. Trimming stripped 1 base from V and 5 bases from J, with 11 bases between.